This T cell receptor (beta chain) was sequenced for a study of cytomegalovirus exposure and HLA in healthy donors. About the study: For the 300 to 400 genotyped donors, 65% to 90% fell within the Caucasian-associated ancestry cluster. Regarding the study as a whole: Researchers reported that a few CMV-associated chains were confirmed in vitro as CMV antigen-specific. Across all donors, roughly uniform sequencing depth was an assumption of the presence/absence analyses. Several of the most significant clusters appeared linked to common viral pathogens, based on a later analysis.

The CDR3 runs to 15 residues. V was shortened by 4 bases and J by 7 bases, with 18 bases between the two germline ends. Germline V CDR1 and CDR2: SEHNR, FQNEAQ (reference sequence). The PCR used 60 Vbeta and 13 Jbeta primers. Measured with immunoSEQ multiplex PCR; TCRdb has only the in-frame clones, and not every one. The repertoire has about 160,000 clones, 75% to 90% of them found once; the top ten carry about 2%. Comments on this clone: The antigen is not known.

The sample taken for sequencing was PBMCs. The sequence was collected from a woman between 18 and 29 years old in good health and CMV-seronegative. The V call is TRBV7-9, the J call TRBJ2-3; D is possibly TRBD2 (6 bases). CDR3 sequence reads: CASSSVMRGKYTQYF. The CDR3 DNA reads TGTGCCAGCAGCTCGGTAATGCGCGGGAAGTATACGCAGTATTTT.